The 7 T cell receptor beta chains reported below all come from one sample, sequenced in a study of blood T cell repertoires in COVID-19 (dated by TCRdb to 2018 to 2021). The library was built by means of the immunoSEQ multiplex PCR assay. In TCRdb, the immuneACCESS table is reduced to in-frame sequences with V and J assigned. These tables do not hold every clone; where another copy was compared, an unresolved V gene accounts for under half, and the others remain unexplained. The table for this sample lists approximately 100,000 clones; approximately 84% of them were counted only once. The ten largest clonotypes hold over 2% of the sample. The sequencing sample was made of peripheral blood. Source of these receptors: a human donor in a cohort sampled during active COVID-19.

V usage is TRBV5-1 and J usage is TRBJ1-3, with TRBD1 matching over 8 bases. Germline CDR1 reads SGHRS; CDR2 reads YFSETQ. V lost 4 bases and J lost 0; bases outside the gene matches: 12. This CDR3 region has 18 residues. DNA of the CDR3: TGCGCCAGCAGCCACGGCCGAACAGGGGGGGCCTCTGGAAACACCATATATTTT. Translated, it gives CASSHGRTGGASGNTIYF.

A few counts support this clone. This chain uses TRBV11-1 with TRBJ1-2; D unresolved. Germline values: CDR1 SGHAT, CDR2 FQDESV (reference sequence). Trimming took 1 base from V and 4 from J, leaving 10 bases between them. The CDR3 has 14 amino acids. CDR3 in DNA: TGTGCCAGCAGCTTAGATGGAACAGTCTATGGCTACACCTTC. It is translated as CASSLDGTVYGYTF.

The J gene is TRBJ1-2, the V gene TRBV19; D unresolved. Germline CDR1 and CDR2: LNHDA and SQIVND (reference sequence). V was cut by 4 bases and J by 2 bases, with 14 bases left in between. The length of the CDR3 is 15 residues. DNA for the CDR3: TGTGCCAGTAGTACCCTTTACAACCCCAACTATGGCTACACCTTC. Its translation: CASSTLYNPNYGYTF. Full variable domain (remainder filled in from reference TRBV19 and TRBJ1-2): DGGITQSPKYLFRKEGQNVTLSCEQNLNHDAMYWYRQDPGQGLRLIYYSQIVNDFQKGDIAEGYSVSREKKESFPLTVTSAQKNPTAFYLCASSTLYNPNYGYTFGSGTRLTVV.

This clone was counted between two and nine times. The J gene is TRBJ1-5, the V gene TRBV28; D unclear. Trimming shortened V by 4 bases and J by 6 bases, and 7 bases separated the two germline ends. Germline V gene data show CDR1 as MDHEN and CDR2 as SYDVKM. This CDR3 contains 12 residues. The CDR3, as DNA: TGTGCCAGCAGTTCAGGCCCTCAGCCCCAGCATTTT. Translated: CASSSGPQPQHF. Full variable domain (missing parts from reference TRBV28 and TRBJ1-5): DVKVTQSSRYLVKRTGEKVFLECVQDMDHENMFWYRQDPGLGLRLIYFSYDVKMKEKGDIPEGYSVSREKKERFSLILESASTNQTSMYLCASSSGPQPQHFGDGTRLSIL.

This chain uses TRBV28 with TRBJ2-3, with a tentative D call TRBD2 (5 bases). The CDR3 contains 19 residues. Germline CDR1 MDHEN, CDR2 SYDVKM. Trimming removed 4 bases from V and 2 bases from J, with 25 bases in between. In nucleotides, the CDR3 is TGTGCCAGCAGTTCCCCTGCTAGCTTGGCGGGTAGACTCACAGATACGCAGTATTTT. It translates to CASSSPASLAGRLTDTQYF.

The chain joins TRBV28 to TRBJ1-3; D is undetermined. Germline V gene sequence: CDR1 MDHEN, CDR2 SYDVKM. V shed 8 bases and J shed 3 bases, with 11 bases lying between them. This CDR3 is built from 13 residues. The CDR3 DNA is TGTGCCAGCCGCCGCGCCGATGGAAACACCATATATTTT. The encoded protein is CASRRADGNTIYF.

The chain carries TRBV9 and TRBJ2-1, with D tentatively TRBD2 (5 bases). The CDR3 extends over 14 amino acids. Germline CDR1 is SGDLS and CDR2 is YYNGEE. Trimming removed 7 bases at V and 6 bases at J, with 17 bases between. The CDR3 sequence is CASCPSPIGNEQFF. The CDR3 DNA is TGTGCCAGCTGCCCTAGCCCCATCGGCAATGAGCAGTTCTTC.